This TCR beta chain was documented in a study of blood T cell repertoires in COVID-19. Study-wide context: Acute-phase and convalescent COVID-19 samples originated in the United States, Italy and Spain. T cells, B-cell-depleted T cells, or PBMCs provided the cDNA or gDNA that served as material.

This CDR3 is built from 16 residues. The junction had 6 bases not matched to a gene; V was cut back by 4 bases and J by 1 base. CDR1 and CDR2 from the germline V gene are SNHLY and FYNNEI. As processed by the authors: From reference gene primer amplification, estimates of nucleated cell counts were derived. Sequenced by immunoSEQ multiplex PCR; TCRdb stores in-frame clones only, minus some. The V and J calls and the clone size are those of that table, but D and trimming were determined from the DNA. The table lists about 250,000 clones, more than 70% of them singletons. Enrolment of Seattle patients took place during active infection, and they were followed longitudinally.

The gene calls are TRBV2 and TRBJ2-2; 7 nucleotides align to TRBD2. Sequencing input: peripheral blood. The receptor's source is a woman older than 75 with COVID-19, enrolled during active disease. The DNA for the CDR3 is TGTGCCAGCAGTGCTGGGGGGGGAAGGAACACCGGGGAGCTGTTTTTT. This sequence encodes CASSAGGGRNTGELFF.